The 4 T cell receptor beta chains reported below all come from one sample, sequenced in a study of monozygotic twins with inflammatory bowel disease. TCRdb re-called the 5' RACE reads and gives one entry per CDR3 protein, without DNA. The table counts about 380,000 distinct CDR3 sequences; 2.5% to 3% lies in the top ten. Sequencing used blood. The receptor set was obtained from a human donor with ulcerative colitis or Crohn's disease, or a healthy co-twin of an affected twin (not recorded which).

The chain links TRBV20-1 to TRBJ2-1. Germline CDR1 DFQATT, CDR2 SNEGSKA (reference sequence). The CDR3 runs 15 residues. Here the CDR3 reads CSARDYTNNVNEQFF.

V is TRBV6-5 and J is TRBJ1-6. Germline CDR1 MNHEY, CDR2 SVGAGI. The CDR3 has 12 residues. The CDR3 sequence: CASSYSQSPLHF.

The V and J genes are TRBV29-1 and TRBJ2-5; with no DNA, the TCRdb D assignment of TRBD1 cannot be verified. This CDR3 is 14 amino acids long. Germline CDR1 reads SQVTM; CDR2 reads ANQGSEA. CDR3 sequence: CSVGYPGGQETQYF. The full variable domain, completed using reference TRBV29-1 and TRBJ2-5, is SAVISQKPSRDICQRGTSLTIQCQVDSQVTMMFWYRQQPGQSLTLIATANQGSEATYESGFVIDKFPISRPNLTFSTLTVSNMSPEDSSIYLCSVGYPGGQETQYFGPGTRLLVL.

The V and J genes are TRBV7-8 and TRBJ1-3; TCRdb calls TRBD1, which cannot be checked without DNA. Looked up from germline, CDR1 is SGHVS and CDR2 is FQNEAQ. This CDR3 spans 17 amino acids. The CDR3 region is CASSPRGQAYSGNTIYF. The full variable domain, its missing parts supplied by reference TRBV7-8 and TRBJ1-3, is GAGVSQSPRYKVAKRGQDVALRCDPISGHVSLFWYQQALGQGPEFLTYFQNEAQLDKSGLPSDRFFAERPEGSVSTLKIQRTQQEDSAVYLCASSPRGQAYSGNTIYFGEGSWLTVV.